This TCR beta chain appears in the sequencing data of a study of T cells in Graves' hyperthyroidism and ophthalmopathy. Regions amplified from RNA transcripts were the TCR beta CDR3 regions. TCR CDR3 underwent first-round RT-PCR with the HTBI primer set. TCRdb re-called the multiplex PCR reads with MiXCR, one entry per CDR3 protein. The repertoire includes hundreds of thousands of distinct CDR3 sequences, 15% to 20% of them detected once, and around 4% sits in the top ten. Germline V gene data show CDR1 as LGHNT and CDR2 as FRNRAP. V was shortened by 3 bases and J by 5 bases, with 7 bases between the two germline ends. This CDR3 is 12 amino acids long. This clonotype has at least ten counts.

This chain joins TRBV12-5 and TRBJ1-1; D remains ambiguous. The specimen was blood. The clonotype comes from a woman aged 18-29 years with Graves' hyperthyroidism. Here the CDR3 reads CASGLGSTEAFF. The DNA of the CDR3 is TGTGCTAGTGGTTTAGGAAGTACTGAAGCTTTCTTT.